This TCR beta chain was documented in a study of cytomegalovirus exposure and HLA in healthy donors. Broader study findings: A later analysis showed HLA-associated TCR beta chains outstripping equally common others in clonal expansion. One variant, a missense change in DCLRE1C, was linked in a later analysis to TCR beta V- and J-gene trimming.

A word on this clone: Its antigen is currently unknown.

Researchers ran the PCR with 60 Vbeta and 13 Jbeta primers. Repertoires were generated with immunoSEQ multiplex PCR, while TCRdb's copy carries only in-frame clones and drops some. Of roughly 100,000 clones in the sample, 65% to 75% were seen once. V was cut by 1 base and J by 3 bases, with 7 bases left in between. The CDR3 loop spans 14 amino acids. The germline CDR1 and CDR2 sequences are SGHNT and YYREEE (reference sequence). The chain recombines TRBV5-4 with TRBJ2-2; D is perhaps TRBD1 (5 bases). This sequence was found in a female donor in good health and CMV-seronegative. The material sequenced was PBMCs. The DNA for the CDR3 is TGTGCCAGCAGCTTGCAGGGTGACACCGGGGAGCTGTTTTTT. As protein: CASSLQGDTGELFF.